This TCR beta chain is drawn from a study of Graves' ophthalmopathy and Graves' hyperthyroidism. Whole-study results and caveats: In predicting ophthalmopathy progression, the model reached approximately 70% sensitivity and roughly 75% specificity. Also, most clonotypes expanded in the thyroid above 0.001 frequency appeared in blood.

About this clonotype itself: Its antigen is unknown.

RNA transcripts were the source from which TCR beta CDR3 regions were amplified. The workflow started with a first-round RT-PCR run with HTBI primers and then moved on to a second-round multiplex PCR. TCRdb fed the multiplex PCR reads into MiXCR, producing one record per CDR3 protein. Among about 740,000 distinct CDR3 sequences listed, roughly two fifths were seen once. Physicians reached a diagnosis by relying on clinical symptoms, serum thyroxine, TRAb, thyroid ultrasound and orbital computed tomography. PBMCs originated in 10 ml of fresh peripheral blood. What was sequenced was peripheral blood. The receptor's source is an adult man with Graves' ophthalmopathy.

CDR3 coding DNA: TGTGCCAGCTCACCAAAGCGGATTTACTATGGCTACACCTTC. It encodes CASSPKRIYYGYTF. V gene TRBV2 combines with J gene TRBJ1-2; no clear D gene. The germline V gene encodes CDR1 SNHLY and CDR2 FYNNEI. The V gene lost 8 bases and the J gene lost 3 bases, with 16 bases spanning the gap. The CDR3 length is 14 residues. The full variable domain, in which reference TRBV2 and TRBJ1-2 provide the parts outside the CDR3, is EPEVTQTPSHQVTQMGQEVILRCVPISNHLYFYWYRQILGQKVEFLVSFYNNEISEKSEIFDDQFSVERPDGSNFTLKIRSTKLEDSAMYFCASSPKRIYYGYTFGSGTRLTVV.